This is a list of T cell receptor beta chains from one sample in a study of long-term antiretroviral therapy in people with HIV. Clones were sequenced by immunoSEQ multiplex PCR, and TCRdb holds only the in-frame ones, with some missing. The sample includes under 50,000 clones, approximately 85% of them seen just once. The input for sequencing was unsorted PBMCs, taken 3.1 years after starting antiretroviral therapy. The receptors come from a woman between 45 and 65 years old with HIV. The CDR3 runs from the conserved cysteine through the conserved F or W. Fields, in order: V gene, clone size, CDR3 length, CDR3 protein. Rows give clone size only sometimes, using once, few, many, or a class for an expanded clone.

>TRBV5-6|NA|14
CASSFPGQGSGYTF
>TRBV10-3|NA|13
CASYPGQGAEAFF
>TRBV4-3|NA|15
CASSQALGLAGELFF
>TRBV18|NA|17
CASSPGQRAIRGETQYF
>TRBV11-1|NA|13
CASSYGQRYEQYF
>TRBV9|NA|15
CASSPRGFRGTEAFF
>TRBV5-1|NA|13
CASSPDRLSEAFF
>TRBV2|NA|17
CASSEGGREGFNYGYTF
>TRBV7-2|NA|14
CASSLGGVQETQYF
>TRBV10-2|NA|16
CASGGASGGAYGELFF
>TRBV27|NA|12
CASSLLNQPQHF
>TRBV5-6|once|15
CASTPGDKSYNEQFF
>TRBV5-5|once|14
CASSRIQGDTEAFF
>TRBV19|NA|14
CASSMLEITGELFF
>TRBV19|NA|15
CASSILRGSVGELFF
>TRBV6-6|once|14
CASSYDRVGTEAFF